The present entry profiles one TCR beta chain with its context. The sample belongs to a study of technical replicates of blood from several donors. From germline, CDR1 is SGHRS and CDR2 YFSETQ. The V gene lost 4 bases and the J gene lost 0 bases, with 14 bases spanning the gap. The CDR3 sequence is 16 residues long. Data came from immunoSEQ multiplex PCR; TCRdb stores just in-frame clones and leaves some out. The sample includes tens of thousands of clones, roughly 92% of them seen just once. The clonotype originates from a human donor in good health. Specimen: T cells isolated from PBMCs. The V and J genes are TRBV5-1 and TRBJ2-1; a weak D match, TRBD2 (5 bases). The CDR3, as DNA: TGCGCCAGCAGCCCTAGCACTTACGACTCCTACAATGAGCAGTTCTTC. This sequence encodes CASSPSTYDSYNEQFF.